This TCR beta chain is drawn from a study of blood T cell repertoires in COVID-19. Study summary: Whether acute or convalescent, the COVID-19 samples came from the United States, Italy and Spain. Sources were T cells, B-cell-depleted T cells, or PBMCs; the material itself was cDNA or gDNA.

Original processing notes: For nucleated cells, counts were estimated from reference gene primer amplification. Sequencing used immunoSEQ multiplex PCR; TCRdb keeps in-frame clones, though not all of them. The V and J calls and clone size are taken from that table; D and trimming were inferred from the DNA. Among around 190,000 clones listed, roughly 90% were seen once. The CDR3 is 16 amino acids. Germline V gene data show CDR1 as KGHDR and CDR2 as SFDVKD. V trimming: 11 bases; J trimming: 6 bases; junction bases outside the gene matches: 17. The TCR was taken from a man between 18 and 29 years old with active or convalescent COVID-19. This chain uses TRBV24-1 with TRBJ1-5; TRBD1 matches 8 bases. The sequenced sample was peripheral blood. The CDR3 nucleotides are TGTGCCATTCCACAGGGGGGCCAACTTGTCTGTCAGCCCCAGCATTTT. Amino acids: CAIPQGGQLVCQPQHF.